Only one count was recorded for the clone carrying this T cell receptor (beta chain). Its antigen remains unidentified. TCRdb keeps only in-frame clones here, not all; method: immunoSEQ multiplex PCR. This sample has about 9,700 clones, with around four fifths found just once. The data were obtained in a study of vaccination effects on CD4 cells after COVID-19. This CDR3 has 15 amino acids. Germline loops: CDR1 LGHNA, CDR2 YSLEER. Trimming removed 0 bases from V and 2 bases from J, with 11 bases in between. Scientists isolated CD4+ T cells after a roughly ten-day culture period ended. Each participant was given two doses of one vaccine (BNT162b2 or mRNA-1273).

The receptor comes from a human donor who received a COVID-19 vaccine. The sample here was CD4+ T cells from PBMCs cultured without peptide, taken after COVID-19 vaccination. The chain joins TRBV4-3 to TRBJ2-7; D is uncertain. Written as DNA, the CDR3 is TGCGCCAGCAGCCAAGAATTCGGTAATCCCTACGAGCAGTACTTC. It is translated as CASSQEFGNPYEQYF.